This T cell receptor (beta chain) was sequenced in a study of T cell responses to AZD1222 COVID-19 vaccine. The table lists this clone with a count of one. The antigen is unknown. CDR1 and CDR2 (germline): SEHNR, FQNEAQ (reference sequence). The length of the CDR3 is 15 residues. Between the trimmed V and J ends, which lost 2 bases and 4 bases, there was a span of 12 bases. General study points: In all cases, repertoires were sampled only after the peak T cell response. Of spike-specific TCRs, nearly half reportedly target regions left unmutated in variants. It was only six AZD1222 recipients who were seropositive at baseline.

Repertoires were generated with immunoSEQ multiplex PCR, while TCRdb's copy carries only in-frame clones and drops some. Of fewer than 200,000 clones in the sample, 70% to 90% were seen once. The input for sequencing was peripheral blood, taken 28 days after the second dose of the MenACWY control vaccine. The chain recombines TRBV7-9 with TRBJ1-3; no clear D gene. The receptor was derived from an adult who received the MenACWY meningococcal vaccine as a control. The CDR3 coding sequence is TGTGCCAGCAGCTTAAGTCCACTTCGGGGAAACACCATATATTTT. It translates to CASSLSPLRGNTIYF. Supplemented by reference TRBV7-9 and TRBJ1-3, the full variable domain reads DTGVSQNPRHKITKRGQNVTFRCDPISEHNRLYWYRQTLGQGPEFLTYFQNEAQLEKSRLLSDRFSAERPKGSFSTLEIQRTEQGDSAMYLCASSLSPLRGNTIYFGEGSWLTVV.